Sequencing of this T cell receptor (beta chain) was carried out in a study of T-cell memory formation after mild COVID-19. Looking at the study overall: TCR clusters largely stayed donor specific.

TCRdb analysed the 5' RACE reads with MiXCR anew, one entry per CDR3 protein. The data show about 560,000 distinct CDR3 sequences, approximately 21% seen once. The CDR3 is 16 residues long. With V trimmed by 1 base and J by 6 bases, 8 bases remained unmatched. The germline gives CDR1 SGHRS, CDR2 YFSETQ. Regarding the study as a whole: CD4/CD8 balance characterized clones contracting day 15 to 85, and CD4+ skew characterized later expanders. A subset of responding clones appeared in pre-infection memory, suggesting cross-reactive memory joined. CD4+ contracting clones were found mainly in CM and EM, and CD8+ ones in EMRA.

The table lists this clonotype with a few counts. The antigen remains unidentified. The sample consisted of PBMCs or a T cell subset sorted from them (not recorded which). This rearrangement joins TRBV5-1 to TRBJ1-5; TRBD1 aligns across 9 bases. The sequence was obtained from an adult woman who had mild COVID-19 (a few samples of this study predate the infection). Cell type and time point are not known. DNA of the CDR3: TGCGCCAGCAGCTTGTCTCCGGGACAGGGCTTTCAGCCCCAGCATTTT. Amino acid sequence: CASSLSPGQGFQPQHF.